This TCR beta chain was sequenced for a study of blood T cell repertoires in COVID-19. The wider study: Nucleic acid was either cDNA or gDNA, and it came from T cells, B-cell-depleted T cells, or PBMCs.

Produced via immunoSEQ multiplex PCR; TCRdb's table is partial and in-frame only. The sample has 40,000 to 50,000 clones, about 83% seen once. The ends were cut back, 4 bases at V and 2 bases at J, with 15 bases in the middle. In germline, CDR1 is SGHRS, CDR2 YFSETQ. The CDR3 loop spans 16 amino acids. The V and J genes are TRBV5-1 and TRBJ2-2, with D possibly being TRBD2 (6 bases). This receptor was identified in a woman of 80 years or more with acute or convalescent COVID-19. Sequenced material: peripheral blood. CDR3 in amino acids: CASSLGSGVNTGELFF. The DNA for the CDR3 is TGCGCCAGCAGCCTAGGGTCGGGAGTAAACACCGGGGAGCTGTTTTTT. Variable domain in full (rest from reference TRBV5-1 and TRBJ2-2): KAGVTQTPRYLIKTRGQQVTLSCSPISGHRSVSWYQQTPGQGLQFLFEYFSETQRNKGNFPGRFSGRQFSNSRSEMNVSTLELGDSALYLCASSLGSGVNTGELFFGEGSRLTVL.